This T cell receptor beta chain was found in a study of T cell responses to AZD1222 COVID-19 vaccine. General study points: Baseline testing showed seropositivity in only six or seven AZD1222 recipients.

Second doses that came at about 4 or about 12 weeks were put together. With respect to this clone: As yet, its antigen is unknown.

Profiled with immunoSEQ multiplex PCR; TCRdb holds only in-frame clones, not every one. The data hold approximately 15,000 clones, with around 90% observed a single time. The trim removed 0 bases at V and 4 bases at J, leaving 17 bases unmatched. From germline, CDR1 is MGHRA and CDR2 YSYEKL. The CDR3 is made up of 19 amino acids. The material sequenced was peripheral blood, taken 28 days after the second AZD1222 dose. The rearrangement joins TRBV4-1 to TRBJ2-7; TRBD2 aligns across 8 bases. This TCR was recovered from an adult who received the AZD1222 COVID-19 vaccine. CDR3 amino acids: CASSQDGRGYKRTPYEQYF. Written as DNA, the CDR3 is TGCGCCAGCAGCCAAGACGGGAGGGGATATAAAAGGACCCCATACGAGCAGTACTTC.